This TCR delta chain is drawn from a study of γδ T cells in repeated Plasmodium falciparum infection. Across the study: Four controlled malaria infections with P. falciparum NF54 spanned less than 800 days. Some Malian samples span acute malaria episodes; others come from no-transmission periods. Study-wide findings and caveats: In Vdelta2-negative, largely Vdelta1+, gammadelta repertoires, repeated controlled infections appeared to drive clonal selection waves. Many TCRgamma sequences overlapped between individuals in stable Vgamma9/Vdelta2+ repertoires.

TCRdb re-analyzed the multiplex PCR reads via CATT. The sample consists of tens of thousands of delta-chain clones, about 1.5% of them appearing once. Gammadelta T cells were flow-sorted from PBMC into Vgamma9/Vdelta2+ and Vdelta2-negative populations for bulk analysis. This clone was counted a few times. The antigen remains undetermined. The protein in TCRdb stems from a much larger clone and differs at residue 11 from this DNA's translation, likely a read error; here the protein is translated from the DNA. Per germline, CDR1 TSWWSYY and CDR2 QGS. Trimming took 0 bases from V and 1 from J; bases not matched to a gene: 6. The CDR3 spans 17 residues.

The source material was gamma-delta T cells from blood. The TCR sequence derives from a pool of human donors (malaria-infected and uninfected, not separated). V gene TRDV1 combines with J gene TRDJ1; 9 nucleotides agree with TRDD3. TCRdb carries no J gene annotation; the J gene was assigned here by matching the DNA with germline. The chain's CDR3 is CALGELRGIQGTDKLIF. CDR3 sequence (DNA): TGTGCTCTTGGGGAACTCCGGGGGATACAGGGCACCGATAAACTCATCTTT.